The source of this T cell receptor beta chain is a study of T cells after posttransplantation cyclophosphamide. Whole-study findings and limits: Donor-recipient repertoire similarity was low at 1-2 months, rising over year one.

Points on this clone: The target antigen is unknown.

Sequenced by immunoSEQ multiplex PCR; TCRdb stores in-frame clones only, minus some. The sample carries about 11,000 clones, 85% to 95% recorded once. The sequenced sample was naive CD8+ T cells sorted from PBMCs. The TCR comes from a man aged 30-40 years in good health and a related stem cell transplant donor.

This CDR3 is CATSSRQGWDQPQHF. CDR3 coding DNA: TGTGCCACCAGCAGTCGACAGGGGTGGGATCAGCCCCAGCATTTT. The chain links TRBV15 to TRBJ1-5; 8 nucleotides align to TRBD1. Looked up from germline, CDR1 is LNHNV and CDR2 is YYDKDF (reference sequence). Trimming removed 3 bases from V and 5 bases from J; junction bases left unmatched: 6. CDR3 length equals 15 residues. The variable domain in full, completed from reference TRBV15 and TRBJ1-5, reads DAMVIQNPRYQVTQFGKPVTLSCSQTLNHNVMYWYQQKSSQAPKLLFHYYDKDFNNEADTPDNFQSRRPNTSFCFLDIRSPGLGDTAMYLCATSSRQGWDQPQHFGDGTRLSIL.